The 17 T cell receptor beta chains below all came from one sample that was sequenced in a study of prognosis after radiotherapy for stage I lung cancer. From genomic DNA, two-round multiplex PCR was used to amplify TCR beta CDR3. It was primers specific to each TRBV and TRBJ gene that first-round PCR used. TCRdb passed the multiplex PCR reads through MiXCR, listing each CDR3 protein once. The repertoire holds around 23,000 distinct CDR3 sequences, with around two fifths as singletons. Sequences were derived from PBMCs, sampled before or after stereotactic body radiation therapy (not recorded which). The receptors derive from a donor of 50 years or more with non-small cell lung cancer.

This clonotype was detected ten times or more. The chain carries TRBV29-1 and TRBJ2-7; D is possibly TRBD1 (6 bases). Germline-derived CDR1 and CDR2 are SQVTM and ANQGSEA. The CDR3 runs to 13 residues. V gave up 3 bases and J gave up 0 bases, with 9 bases separating them. CDR3 in amino acids: CSVEVRGSYEQYF. CDR3 DNA sequence: TGCAGCGTTGAGGTCAGGGGCTCCTACGAGCAGTACTTC.

This clonotype has ten or more counts. The rearrangement links TRBV27 to TRBJ1-2, with D unclear. The CDR3 loop spans 17 amino acids. Germline V lookup: CDR1 MNHEY, CDR2 SMNVEV (reference sequence). The ends were cut back, 0 bases at V and 5 bases at J, with 19 bases in the middle. The CDR3 DNA reads TGTGCCAGCAGTTTATCGTTAAGGGCAGGCCGCCTATATGGCTACACCTTC. Its protein is CASSLSLRAGRLYGYTF.

V usage is TRBV6-2 or TRBV6-3 and J usage is TRBJ2-7, with 7 bases identical to TRBD1. Germline V lookup: CDR1 MNHEY, CDR2 SVGEGT. V dropped 5 bases and J dropped 2; count of bases not matched to a gene: 3. The CDR3 runs 13 residues. CDR3 protein: CASSTGDPYEQYF. The CDR3 DNA follows: TGTGCCAGCAGTACAGGGGATCCCTACGAGCAGTACTTC.

The chain joins TRBV6-4 to TRBJ2-2; perhaps TRBD2 as D (6 bases). This CDR3 region has 15 residues. V dropped 0 bases and J dropped 4 bases, with 9 bases sitting between them. Germline V gives CDR1 MRHNA, CDR2 SNTAGT. CDR3 protein: CASSDSSGGTGELFF. CDR3 bases: TGTGCCAGCAGTGACTCTAGCGGCGGCACCGGGGAGCTGTTTTTT.

This clonotype was seen at least ten times. J is TRBJ2-5 and V is TRBV7-2; D perhaps matches TRBD2 (5 bases). Trimming pared 1 base from V and 9 bases from J, leaving 18 bases between. In germline, CDR1 is SGHTA, CDR2 FQGNSA. This CDR3 contains 15 residues. CDR3 amino acids: CASSLDFRRGRSQYF. In DNA form, the CDR3 reads TGTGCCAGCAGCTTAGACTTCCGGCGCGGGCGGTCCCAGTACTTC.

By share of the sample, this clonotype is medium-sized. The CDR3 region is CASSRDRGSYEQYF. In DNA, the CDR3 is TGTGCCAGCAGCCGAGACAGGGGGTCCTACGAGCAGTACTTC. The gene calls are TRBV6-2 or TRBV6-3 and TRBJ2-7; 9 bases agree with TRBD1. The CDR3 runs to 14 residues. V shed 6 bases and J 1 base; nucleotides not matched to a gene: 4. Germline CDR1 MNHEY, CDR2 SVGEGT.

This clonotype was seen ten or more times. The rearrangement links TRBV9 to TRBJ2-5, with TRBD2 matching 7 bases. The germline V gene has CDR1 SGDLS and CDR2 YYNGEE. This CDR3 contains 16 residues. J gave up 5 bases and V 0 bases, and 10 bases lay outside the gene matches. CDR3 sequence (DNA): TGTGCCAGCAGCGTAGACCCGGGGGGAGCGGGTGAGACCCAGTACTTC. Amino acid sequence: CASSVDPGGAGETQYF.

This chain uses TRBV5-1 with TRBJ2-7; the match to TRBD1 covers 7 bases. V shed 6 bases and J 7 bases; nucleotides not matched to a gene: 7. The CDR3 covers 12 residues. Germline V gene lookup returns CDR1 SGHRS and CDR2 YFSETQ. The chain's CDR3 is CASTVTGEEQYF. In DNA form, the CDR3 reads TGCGCCAGCACCGTTACAGGGGAGGAGCAGTACTTC.

This chain uses TRBV6-2 or TRBV6-3 with TRBJ2-5, with TRBD1 as a possible D gene (5 bases). Trimming removed 3 bases from V and 5 bases from J, with 10 bases in between. The CDR3 has 13 amino acids. CDR1 and CDR2 (germline): MNHEY, SVGEGT. As DNA, the CDR3 is TGTGCCAGCAGTTATCAGGGATTGGAGACCCAGTACTTC. Its protein product is CASSYQGLETQYF.

This clonotype was seen ten or more times. The genes are TRBV5-1 and TRBJ2-3; 9 bases fit TRBD1. The CDR3 has 15 amino acids. From germline, CDR1 is SGHRS and CDR2 YFSETQ. J lost 3 bases, V lost 5 bases, and 7 bases had no gene match. The CDR3 protein is CASRERDRATDTQYF. The CDR3 coding sequence is TGCGCCAGCAGAGAGCGGGACAGGGCGACAGATACGCAGTATTTT.

This rearrangement joins TRBV24-1 to TRBJ2-3; D not certain. Germline V gene data show CDR1 as KGHDR and CDR2 as SFDVKD. This CDR3 region has 16 residues. Trimming removed 3 bases from V and 6 bases from J, with 18 bases in between. DNA of the CDR3: TGTGCCACCAGTGATCCTCGTTCTACTATCACGGATACGCAGTATTTT. Translating gives CATSDPRSTITDTQYF.

This clonotype was recorded a few times. The germline gene is not matched at one end of the junction; a read error may be the cause. The rearrangement links TRBV18 to TRBJ1-1, with a tentative D call TRBD1 (6 bases). Germline V gives CDR1 KGHSH, CDR2 LQKENI. This CDR3 is built from 17 residues. The CDR3 DNA sequence: TGTGCCAGCTCACCACTTAACAGGGCGATGATGGGCACTGAAGCTTCCTTT. This gives the protein CASSPLNRAMMGTEASF.

This clonotype was seen many times. The chain is built from TRBV15 and TRBJ2-3, with D possibly TRBD1 on 6 matching bases. Germline assignment: CDR1 LNHNV and CDR2 YYDKDF (reference sequence). V dropped 4 bases and J dropped 2 bases, with 22 bases sitting between them. The CDR3 runs to 18 residues. The CDR3 region is CATSKTGWAGAYTDTQYF. CDR3 in DNA: TGTGCCACCAGCAAAACCGGTTGGGCAGGGGCTTACACAGATACGCAGTATTTT.

Many counts were recorded for this clonotype. The chain couples TRBV28 to TRBJ2-1; 11 bases fit TRBD2. Germline V gives CDR1 MDHEN, CDR2 SYDVKM. The CDR3 spans 15 residues. Trimming took 7 bases from V and 5 from J; bases not matched to a gene: 7. The CDR3 reads CASILGTSGHNEQFF. The CDR3 bases are TGTGCCAGCATCCTAGGGACTAGCGGTCACAATGAGCAGTTCTTC. Full variable domain (remainder filled in from reference TRBV28 and TRBJ2-1): DVKVTQSSRYLVKRTGEKVFLECVQDMDHENMFWYRQDPGLGLRLIYFSYDVKMKEKGDIPEGYSVSREKKERFSLILESASTNQTSMYLCASILGTSGHNEQFFGPGTRLTVL.

By share of the sample, this clonotype is medium-sized. The CDR3 bases are TGTGCCAGCAGTTTCCAGTATAATTCACCCCTCCACTTT. As protein: CASSFQYNSPLHF. V gene TRBV27 combines with J gene TRBJ1-6; no clear D. V was shortened by 3 bases and J by 4 bases, with 4 bases between the two germline ends. CDR1 is MNHEY, CDR2 SMNVEV, per germline (reference sequence). This CDR3 comprises 13 residues.

In its sample, this clonotype was seen many times. The chain joins TRBV20-1 to TRBJ2-7, with D maybe TRBD2 (7 bases). Germline-derived CDR1 and CDR2 are DFQATT and SNEGSKA (reference sequence). V dropped 6 bases and J dropped 3 bases, with 18 bases sitting between them. The CDR3 sequence is 14 residues long. CDR3 nucleotide sequence: TGCAGTGCCGGGGACGCGGGGGCAAACTACGAGCAGTACTTC. As protein: CSAGDAGANYEQYF.

Ten or more counts support this clonotype. The chain has TRBV28 and TRBJ2-5, with 7 bases matching TRBD1. CDR3 length: 14 amino acids. Germline lookup yields CDR1 MDHEN and CDR2 SYDVKM. The trim removed 5 bases at V and 5 bases at J, leaving 8 bases unmatched. The CDR3 here is CASSTGQSKETQYF. The CDR3 DNA follows: TGTGCCAGCAGTACGGGACAGTCGAAGGAGACCCAGTACTTC.